This section outlines one T cell receptor (beta chain) sequence together with its context. One end of the junction varies from germline; a read error may be responsible. This sample was taken from a study of tumor and adjacent non-tumor tissue in lung cancer. The library came from three nested PCR rounds adapted from ARM-PCR protocols. TCRdb called the multiplex PCR reads again in MiXCR, with one record for every CDR3 protein. The table has 40,000 to 60,000 distinct CDR3 sequences, around 64% seen once; the top ten hold roughly 31%. No cell sorting was done before RNA was extracted from the tissue. This non-tumor lung sample came from over 3 cm beyond the tumor edge. Per the germline V gene, CDR1 is SGHNT and CDR2 is YYREEE (reference sequence). There are 17 residues in the CDR3.

The TCR sequence derives from an older woman with non-small cell lung cancer. The chain carries TRBV5-4 and TRBJ2-5; the match to TRBD2 covers 7 bases. The specimen was distant non-tumor lung tissue. In DNA, the CDR3 is TGTGGCAGCAGCCAAGGGGCCCTACGGGAGGTTGCAGAGACCCAGTACTTC. As protein: CGSSQGALREVAETQYF.